These 2 T cell receptor beta chains came from one sample sequenced in a study of T cells in Graves' hyperthyroidism and ophthalmopathy. Amplified TCR beta CDR3 regions derived from RNA transcripts. First-round RT-PCR targeting the TCR CDR3 was performed with the HTBI primer set. TCRdb fed the multiplex PCR reads into MiXCR, producing one record per CDR3 protein. The data show a few hundred thousand distinct CDR3 sequences, 14% seen once. Sequencing used blood. These receptor sequences come from a woman in her thirties or forties with Graves' hyperthyroidism.

This clonotype came up many times. The chain employs TRBV20-1 and TRBJ2-5, with TRBD2 identical over 8 bases. Germline CDR1 is DFQATT and CDR2 is SNEGSKA (reference sequence). The trim removed 5 bases at V and 3 bases at J, leaving 2 bases unmatched. This CDR3 is 12 amino acids long. The DNA of the CDR3 is TGCAGTGCTGAGACTAGCGAAGAGACCCAGTACTTC. Protein sequence: CSAETSEETQYF.

This clonotype came up many times. The CDR3, as DNA: TGTGCCAGCGGAGAGACAGGTGCTAACTATGGCTACACCTTC. Translating gives CASGETGANYGYTF. The V call is TRBV28, the J call TRBJ1-2; tentative D call: TRBD1 (6 bases). Germline V gene data show CDR1 as MDHEN and CDR2 as SYDVKM. The V end lost 8 bases, the J end lost 0 bases, and 13 bases lay between the germline ends. There are 14 residues in the CDR3.